Sequencing of this T cell receptor beta chain was carried out in a study of OX40 agonist ivuxolimab in advanced cancers. This clone was detected only once. Repertoires were generated with immunoSEQ multiplex PCR, while TCRdb's copy carries only in-frame clones and drops some. The repertoire holds about 66,000 clones, with 75% to 90% as singletons. V lost 8 bases and J 2 bases, leaving 18 bases between the germline ends. This CDR3 region has 16 residues. The germline V gene has CDR1 SNHLY and CDR2 FYNNEI. The chain couples TRBV2 to TRBJ1-4; D unresolved. The sequence was obtained from an adult with an advanced solid tumor such as melanoma, head and neck, liver or kidney cancer. The sequences come from CD4+ or CD8+ T cells sorted from blood, collected in a trial of the OX40 agonist ivuxolimab. The CDR3 DNA sequence: TGTGCCAGCGATGAAGGTCCTAGTGGTACTAATGAAAAACTGTTTTTT. Translation gives CASDEGPSGTNEKLFF.